This T cell receptor (beta chain) was sequenced during a study of blood T cells in healthy people across ages. A second roughly 7 to 12 cycle PCR used barcoded and J-beta primers. Every single cDNA molecule received a tag from a template-switch adaptor with 12 random nucleotides. MiXCR was run by TCRdb on the 5' RACE reads, yielding one entry per CDR3 protein. This table has about 1 million distinct CDR3 sequences, 35% to 55% appearing once. In regard to this clonotype: The antigen remains unidentified.

The length of the CDR3 is 15 residues. Looked up from germline, CDR1 is LGHNA and CDR2 is YNFKEQ. V shed 3 bases and J 7 bases; nucleotides not matched to a gene: 7. Study conclusions and caveats: Changes in expanded clonotypes were possibly confounded, as the CMV status of donors was unknown. Any conclusive comparison of naive versus antigen-experienced cells was prevented by using unsorted PBMCs.

The receptor was derived from a woman aged 55-69 years in good health. The rearrangement joins TRBV4-2 to TRBJ1-4; 8 nucleotides line up with TRBD1. Sequences were obtained from blood. The CDR3 region is CASSQGRGLGEKLFF. In DNA, the CDR3 is TGTGCCAGCAGCCAGGGCAGGGGGCTCGGTGAAAAACTGTTTTTT.